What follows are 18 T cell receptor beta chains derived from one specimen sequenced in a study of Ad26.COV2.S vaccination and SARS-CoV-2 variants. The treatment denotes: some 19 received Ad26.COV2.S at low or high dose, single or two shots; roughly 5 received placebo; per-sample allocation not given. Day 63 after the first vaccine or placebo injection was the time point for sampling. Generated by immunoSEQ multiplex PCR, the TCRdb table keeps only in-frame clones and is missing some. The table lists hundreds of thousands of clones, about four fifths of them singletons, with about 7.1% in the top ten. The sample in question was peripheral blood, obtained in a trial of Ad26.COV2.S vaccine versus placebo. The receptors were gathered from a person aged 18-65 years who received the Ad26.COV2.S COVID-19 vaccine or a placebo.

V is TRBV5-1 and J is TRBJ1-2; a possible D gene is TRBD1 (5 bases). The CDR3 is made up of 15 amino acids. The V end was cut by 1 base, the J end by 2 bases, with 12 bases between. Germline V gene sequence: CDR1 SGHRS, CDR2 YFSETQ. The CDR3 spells CASSLTGLLNYGYTF. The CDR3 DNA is TGCGCCAGCAGCTTGACGGGACTATTAAACTATGGCTACACCTTC.

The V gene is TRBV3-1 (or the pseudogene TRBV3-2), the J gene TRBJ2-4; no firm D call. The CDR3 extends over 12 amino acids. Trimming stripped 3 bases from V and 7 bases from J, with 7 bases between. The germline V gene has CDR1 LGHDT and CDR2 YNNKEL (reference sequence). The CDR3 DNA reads TGTGCCAGCAGCCAGTCCTGGAACATTCAGTACTTC. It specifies CASSQSWNIQYF.

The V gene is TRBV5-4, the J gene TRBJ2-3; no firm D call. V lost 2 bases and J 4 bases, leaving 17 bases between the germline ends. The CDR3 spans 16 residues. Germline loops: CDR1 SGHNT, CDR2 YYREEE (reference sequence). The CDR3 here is CASSLKVATTADTQYF. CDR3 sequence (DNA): TGTGCCAGCAGCTTAAAGGTGGCTACCACAGCAGATACGCAGTATTTT.

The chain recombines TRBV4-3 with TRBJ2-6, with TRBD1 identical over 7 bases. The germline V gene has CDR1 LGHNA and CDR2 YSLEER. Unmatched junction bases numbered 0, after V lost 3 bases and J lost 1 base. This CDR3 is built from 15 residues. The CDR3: CASSHRGSGANVLTF. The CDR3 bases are TGCGCCAGCAGCCACAGGGGGTCTGGGGCCAACGTCCTGACTTTC.

CDR3 sequence (DNA): TGTGCCAGCAGTGAATGGGGGGCGAAAGCTTTCTTT. Translated, it gives CASSEWGAKAFF. The chain combines TRBV25-1 with TRBJ1-1; tentatively, D is TRBD1 (6 bases). This CDR3 has 12 amino acids. Between the trimmed V and J ends, which lost 1 base and 9 bases, there was a span of 9 bases. CDR1 is MGHDK and CDR2 is SYGVNS in the germline V gene.

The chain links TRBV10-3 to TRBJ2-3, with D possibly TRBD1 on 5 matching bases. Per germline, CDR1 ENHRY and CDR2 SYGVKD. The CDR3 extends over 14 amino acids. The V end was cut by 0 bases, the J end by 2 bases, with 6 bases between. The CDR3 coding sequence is TGTGCCATCAGTGAGTCAGGGGACACAGATACGCAGTATTTT. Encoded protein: CAISESGDTDTQYF.

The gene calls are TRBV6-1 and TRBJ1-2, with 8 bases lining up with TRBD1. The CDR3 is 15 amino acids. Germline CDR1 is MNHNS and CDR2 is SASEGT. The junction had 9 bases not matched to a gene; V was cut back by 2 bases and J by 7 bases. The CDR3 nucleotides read TGTGCCAGCAGTGAAATCAACAGGGGGGGTGGTGGCTACACCTTC. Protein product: CASSEINRGGGGYTF.

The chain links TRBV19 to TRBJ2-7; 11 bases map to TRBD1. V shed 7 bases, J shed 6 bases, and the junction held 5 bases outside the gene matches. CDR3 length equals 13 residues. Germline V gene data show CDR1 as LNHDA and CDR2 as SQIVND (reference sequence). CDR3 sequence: CASTDRGRSEQYF. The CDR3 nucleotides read TGTGCCAGTACGGACAGGGGGCGATCCGAGCAGTACTTC.

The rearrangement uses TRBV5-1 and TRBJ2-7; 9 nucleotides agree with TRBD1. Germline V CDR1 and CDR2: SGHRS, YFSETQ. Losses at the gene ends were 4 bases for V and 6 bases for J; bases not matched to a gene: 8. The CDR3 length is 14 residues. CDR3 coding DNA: TGCGCCAGCAGCATGCGGGACAGGGCCTCCGAGCAGTACTTC. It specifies CASSMRDRASEQYF.

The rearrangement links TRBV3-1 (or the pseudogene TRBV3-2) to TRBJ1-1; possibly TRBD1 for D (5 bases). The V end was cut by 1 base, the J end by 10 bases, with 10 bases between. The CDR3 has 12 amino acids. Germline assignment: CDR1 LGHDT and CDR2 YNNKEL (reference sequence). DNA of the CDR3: TGTGCCAGCAGCCAAGCCCCGGGGGTAGCTTTCTTT. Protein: CASSQAPGVAFF.

CDR3 loop: CASSLTTGRDPLHF. The CDR3 DNA reads as TGTGCCAGCTCACTTACGACAGGTCGGGATCCCCTCCACTTT. V usage is TRBV18 and J usage is TRBJ1-6; D might be TRBD1 (6 bases). Germline CDR1 and CDR2: KGHSH and LQKENI. V lost 4 bases and J lost 13, with 17 bases in between. The CDR3 has 14 residues.

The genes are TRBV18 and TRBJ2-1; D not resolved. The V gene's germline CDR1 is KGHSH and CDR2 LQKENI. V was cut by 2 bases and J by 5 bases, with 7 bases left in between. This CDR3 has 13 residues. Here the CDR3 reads CASSPGSDNEQFF. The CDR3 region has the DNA TGTGCCAGCTCACCAGGGTCGGACAATGAGCAGTTCTTC.

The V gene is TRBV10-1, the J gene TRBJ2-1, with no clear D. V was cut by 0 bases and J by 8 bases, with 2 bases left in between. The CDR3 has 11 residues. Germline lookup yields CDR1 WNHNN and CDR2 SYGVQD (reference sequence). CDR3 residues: CASSESDEQFF. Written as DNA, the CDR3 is TGCGCCAGCAGTGAGTCTGATGAGCAGTTCTTC.

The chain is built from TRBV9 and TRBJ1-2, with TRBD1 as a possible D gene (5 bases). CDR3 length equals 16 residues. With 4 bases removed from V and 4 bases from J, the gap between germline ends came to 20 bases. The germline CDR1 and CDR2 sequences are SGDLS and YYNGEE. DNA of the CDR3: TGTGCCAGCAGCTCCCCCGCCCGGGGGTTCATCTATGGCTACACCTTC. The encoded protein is CASSSPARGFIYGYTF.

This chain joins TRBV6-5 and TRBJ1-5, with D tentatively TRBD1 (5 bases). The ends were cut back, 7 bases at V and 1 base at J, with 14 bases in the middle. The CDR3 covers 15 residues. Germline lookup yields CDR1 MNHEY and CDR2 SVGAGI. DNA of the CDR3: TGTGCCAGCACCAAGGGACCGACAAGCAATCAGCCCCAGCATTTT. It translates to CASTKGPTSNQPQHF.

The CDR3 spells CASSQDYGQMGYTF. DNA of the CDR3: TGCGCCAGCAGCCAAGACTACGGCCAGATGGGCTACACCTTC. This chain uses TRBV4-3 with TRBJ1-2; D uncertain. Germline lookup yields CDR1 LGHNA and CDR2 YSLEER. CDR3 size: 14 residues. Trimming removed 0 bases at V and 8 bases at J, with 13 bases between.

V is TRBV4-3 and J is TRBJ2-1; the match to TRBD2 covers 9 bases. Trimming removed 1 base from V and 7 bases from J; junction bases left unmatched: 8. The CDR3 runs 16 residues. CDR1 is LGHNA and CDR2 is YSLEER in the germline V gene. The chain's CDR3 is CASSQALASGINEQFF. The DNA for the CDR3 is TGCGCCAGCAGCCAAGCACTGGCTAGCGGGATTAATGAGCAGTTCTTC.

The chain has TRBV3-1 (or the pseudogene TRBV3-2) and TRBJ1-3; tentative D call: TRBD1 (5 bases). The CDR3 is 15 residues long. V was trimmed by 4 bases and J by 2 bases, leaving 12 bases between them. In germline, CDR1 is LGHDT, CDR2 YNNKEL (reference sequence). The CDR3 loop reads CASSLQGTPGNTIYF. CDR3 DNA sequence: TGTGCCAGCAGCCTCCAGGGAACCCCTGGAAACACCATATATTTT.